The present T cell receptor beta chain was sequenced within a study of shared clonotypes between healthy human individuals. Notes on the study in general: Non-shared clonotypes were found to have lower generation probabilities than the clonotypes that were shared by all four of the sorted-subset donors.

The CDR3 sequence is 15 residues long. Trimming removed 0 bases from V and 5 bases from J, with 11 bases in between. From germline, CDR1 is SGHRS and CDR2 YFSETQ. Turning to this clone: Its antigen is unknown.

Sequencing was performed with immunoSEQ multiplex PCR; in TCRdb, only in-frame clones are kept and a portion is missing. The sample yields about 1 million clones, under 80% seen once. Material for sequencing was memory CD4+ T cells sorted from blood. The subset here: CD45RA-negative fraction. The receptor's source is a man aged 18 to 29 in good health. The chain carries TRBV5-1 and TRBJ2-2; D perhaps matches TRBD2 (6 bases). In nucleotides, the CDR3 is TGCGCCAGCAGCTTGGTGGCAGGGAGGACCGGGGAGCTGTTTTTT. It translates to CASSLVAGRTGELFF.